Following are 17 T cell receptor beta chains from one sample sequenced in a study of regulatory T cells in long-lasting Graves disease. Arm-PCR of CDR3 regions with iRepertoire HTBI primers generated TCR beta libraries. TCRdb ran MiXCR on the multiplex PCR reads and lists one entry per CDR3 protein. The table shows about 400,000 distinct CDR3 sequences, with about 15% occurring only once. Time point of the sample: newly diagnosed GD, antithyroid drugs for less than 3 months. Isolated PBMC RNA provided the starting material for the TCR library. The data also belong to a second study, concerning T cells in Graves' hyperthyroidism and ophthalmopathy.

Source: peripheral blood mononuclear cells (PBMCs), taken at new diagnosis, from a patient treated with antithyroid drugs. Every receptor here comes from a woman in her 40s with Graves disease.

The genes are TRBV11-2 and TRBJ2-7; D perhaps matches TRBD1 (5 bases). Germline assignment: CDR1 SGHAT and CDR2 FQNNGV. The CDR3 loop spans 12 amino acids. Trimming removed 5 bases at V and 4 bases at J, with 9 bases between. CDR3 residues: CASSVSGYEQYF. CDR3 nucleotide sequence: TGTGCCAGCAGCGTCTCAGGGTACGAGCAGTACTTC.

The chain recombines TRBV19 with TRBJ1-1; perhaps TRBD1 as D (6 bases). Germline values: CDR1 LNHDA, CDR2 SQIVND (reference sequence). This CDR3 has 14 residues. V gave up 6 bases and J gave up 6 bases, with 17 bases separating them. The CDR3 protein is CASRNTGPHAEAFF. The CDR3 coding sequence is TGTGCCAGTAGAAATACAGGGCCCCACGCTGAAGCTTTCTTT.

Regarding this clonotype: A read error may explain this, as a much larger clone is one base away. The rearrangement uses TRBV27 and TRBJ2-7; D is unclear. CDR1 and CDR2 from the germline V gene are MNHEY and SMNVEV (reference sequence). This CDR3 region has 15 residues. In DNA, the CDR3 is TGTGCCGGCAGTCCCATGGCGAACCCTGTTGCCGAGCAGTACTTC. It is translated as CAGSPMANPVAEQYF.

The V call is TRBV11-2, the J call TRBJ2-3; D is ambiguous. From germline, CDR1 is SGHAT and CDR2 FQNNGV. V was pared by 1 base and J by 2 bases, with 13 bases between. This CDR3 contains 16 residues. CDR3 residues: CASSLGHARVTDTQYF. The CDR3 DNA reads TGTGCCAGCAGCTTAGGCCACGCGAGAGTCACAGATACGCAGTATTTT.

This clonotype showed up just a few times. This chain connects TRBV3-1 to TRBJ1-4; D uncertain. The CDR3 covers 14 residues. V lost 0 bases to trimming and J lost 6 bases, with 8 bases between them. Germline V gene data show CDR1 as LGHDT and CDR2 as YNNKEL (reference sequence). The CDR3 bases are TGTGCCAGCAGCCAAGATCTTATTGATGAAAAACTGTTTTTT. It encodes CASSQDLIDEKLFF.

This clonotype was detected many times. The chain joins TRBV29-1 to TRBJ2-7; tentatively, D is TRBD2 (6 bases). The V gene's germline CDR1 is SQVTM and CDR2 ANQGSEA. V lost 4 bases and J lost 2, with 9 bases in between. This CDR3 contains 12 residues. The CDR3 is CSVGGNTYEQYF. Written as DNA, the CDR3 is TGCAGCGTTGGCGGGAACACCTACGAGCAGTACTTC.

This clonotype was recorded at least ten times. The V and J genes are TRBV28 and TRBJ2-4; TRBD1 aligns across 7 bases. Germline V gene sequence: CDR1 MDHEN, CDR2 SYDVKM. With V trimmed by 4 bases and J by 0 bases, 27 bases remained unmatched. CDR3 length equals 23 residues. CDR3 nucleotides: TGTGCCAGCAGTTCAACTCCCCGCCCTTGGGGACAGACTATAATGCCAGCCAAAAACATTCAGTACTTC. Protein: CASSSTPRPWGQTIMPAKNIQYF.

This clonotype was observed many times. The chain uses TRBV6-1 and TRBJ2-4; 12 bases are a match to TRBD1. V lost 8 bases, J lost 6 bases, and 14 bases stayed unmatched. The CDR3 is 17 residues long. CDR1 and CDR2 (germline): MNHNS, SASEGT. This CDR3 reads CASAKGTGGATGNIQYF. CDR3 nucleotide sequence: TGTGCCAGCGCTAAGGGGACAGGGGGCGCGACGGGAAACATTCAGTACTTC.

In this sample, this clonotype turned up many times. The chain uses TRBV5-1 and TRBJ1-3; 7 positions agree with TRBD1. Germline V lookup: CDR1 SGHRS, CDR2 YFSETQ. V lost 0 bases, J lost 3 bases, and 3 bases stayed unmatched. The CDR3 runs to 15 residues. CDR3 protein: CASSLGQGLGNTIYF. The CDR3 DNA reads TGCGCCAGCAGCTTGGGACAGGGCCTTGGAAACACCATATATTTT.

The sample holds many counts of this clonotype. The V and J genes are TRBV2 and TRBJ2-2; TRBD2 matches at 10 bases. CDR1 and CDR2 (germline): SNHLY, FYNNEI. V lost 4 bases to trimming and J lost 3 bases; unmatched junction nucleotides: 2. CDR3 length equals 15 residues. As DNA, the CDR3 is TGTGCCAGCAGTGGTAGCGGGAGGCACACCGGGGAGCTGTTTTTT. Residues: CASSGSGRHTGELFF.

The J gene is TRBJ2-3, the V gene TRBV9; no clear D gene. Germline CDR1 and CDR2: SGDLS and YYNGEE. Deletions cut 0 bases from V and 3 bases from J, with 8 bases between. The CDR3 has 14 amino acids. CDR3 amino acids: CASSVEVATDTQYF. The CDR3 bases are TGTGCCAGCAGCGTAGAAGTGGCGACAGATACGCAGTATTTT.

This clonotype was seen ten or more times. This chain connects TRBV12-3 or TRBV12-4 to TRBJ2-4; TRBD1 matches at 8 bases. V trimming: 7 bases; J trimming: 0 bases; junction bases outside the gene matches: 11. This CDR3 is 17 amino acids long. Written as DNA, the CDR3 is TGTGCCAGCACCCAGGGGGACAGGCGTTCAGCCAAAAACATTCAGTACTTC. Translated: CASTQGDRRSAKNIQYF.

At least ten counts were recorded for this clonotype. The chain carries TRBV12-3 or TRBV12-4 and TRBJ2-7, with 9 bases that match TRBD1. The CDR3 consists of 15 residues. J was trimmed by 1 base and V by 4 bases; bases with no gene match: 5. The chain's CDR3 is CASSSGQGWSYEQYF. The CDR3 nucleotides are TGTGCCAGCAGTTCCGGACAGGGGTGGTCCTACGAGCAGTACTTC.

This clonotype was detected ten times or more. The V call is TRBV28, the J call TRBJ2-5, with 10 positions matching TRBD1. The germline CDR1 and CDR2 sequences are MDHEN and SYDVKM. With V trimmed by 5 bases and J by 1 base, 16 bases remained unmatched. The CDR3 covers 19 residues. The CDR3 DNA is TGTGCCAGCAGTCCACGACAGGGGGCGCGGGTTCTGACCCAAGAGACCCAGTACTTC. It translates to CASSPRQGARVLTQETQYF.

In this sample, this clonotype turned up many times. The chain links TRBV5-6 to TRBJ2-3; a possible D gene is TRBD1 (5 bases). V dropped 4 bases and J dropped 0 bases, with 15 bases sitting between them. Germline V CDR1 and CDR2: SGHDT, YYEEEE. The CDR3 is 16 amino acids. In DNA, the CDR3 is TGTGCCAGCAGCACCCCATCGGACACCAGCACAGATACGCAGTATTTT. Protein sequence: CASSTPSDTSTDTQYF.

The V call is TRBV20-1, the J call TRBJ2-2; 7 bases match TRBD2. The trim removed 3 bases at V and 4 bases at J, leaving 11 bases unmatched. Germline CDR1 is DFQATT and CDR2 is SNEGSKA (reference sequence). This CDR3 spans 16 amino acids. This CDR3 is CSARTWAGVSTGELFF. In nucleotides, the CDR3 is TGCAGTGCTAGGACATGGGCGGGAGTGAGCACCGGGGAGCTGTTTTTT.

Regarding this clonotype: It differs at one base from a far larger clone, so likely a read error. The chain combines TRBV28 with TRBJ2-1; D tentatively reads TRBD1 or TRBD2 (5 bases each). The tail of the sequence fits TRBJ2-7 better, so the J call may be wrong. Germline CDR1 is MDHEN and CDR2 is SYDVKM. The CDR3 spans 15 residues. The CDR3 coding sequence is TGTGCCAGCAGACAGGACGGGGCCAGCTCCTACGAGCAGTACTTC. It codes for CASRQDGASSYEQYF.